This TCR beta chain was sequenced during a study of T cell changes during pregnancy in multiple sclerosis. The CDR3 extends over 17 amino acids. The trim removed 1 base at V and 1 base at J, leaving 7 bases unmatched. From germline, CDR1 is SEHNR and CDR2 FQNEAQ (reference sequence). TCRdb's copy holds only in-frame clones and misses some; the assay was immunoSEQ multiplex PCR. The data hold around 33,000 clones, with over 85% observed a single time. The specimen comprised peripheral blood, sampled in the third trimester of pregnancy. The sequence was obtained from a female donor in good health, enrolled as a control in a pregnancy study. The chain recombines TRBV7-9 with TRBJ2-1, with 7 bases fitting TRBD2. The DNA for the CDR3 is TGTGCCAGCAGCTTAGGGTACCAGCGGGATTCCTACAATGAGCAGTTCTTC. Encoded protein: CASSLGYQRDSYNEQFF.